The 32 T cell receptor beta chains presented below share a single source sample, sequenced in a study of high-grade serous ovarian cancer treatment subgroups. Tumor samples were obtained before definitive surgery or chemotherapy. Libraries were prepared by immunoSEQ multiplex PCR; TCRdb keeps only in-frame clonotypes and omits some of them. The sample has some 20,000 clones; about three quarters are singletons. The specimen was tumor tissue. The receptors shown here come from a human donor with high-grade serous ovarian cancer.

This clone was counted a few times. The V call is TRBV6-1, the J call TRBJ2-7; D is possibly TRBD2 (5 bases). V lost 6 bases and J 6 bases, leaving 6 bases between the germline ends. The CDR3 spans 10 residues. Germline V gives CDR1 MNHNS, CDR2 SASEGT. CDR3 coding DNA: TGTGCCAGCAGGGCGGGCGAGCAGTACTTC. Residues: CASRAGEQYF.

The genes are TRBV5-1 and TRBJ2-2, with TRBD2 identical over 8 bases. Losses at the gene ends were 3 bases for V and 4 bases for J; bases not matched to a gene: 8. The CDR3 has 16 residues. Germline CDR1 is SGHRS and CDR2 is YFSETQ. As DNA, the CDR3 is TGCGCCAGCAGCTCCGTATTAGCGGGATTCACCGGGGAGCTGTTTTTT. It is translated as CASSSVLAGFTGELFF.

Here the CDR3 DNA reads TGCGCCAGCAGCTTGGTAGGTGCACGCAATGAGCAGTTCTTC. Translation gives CASSLVGARNEQFF. The V call is TRBV5-1, the J call TRBJ2-1, with D uncertain. Trimming cost V 0 bases and J 6 bases, with 10 bases left between them. Looked up from germline, CDR1 is SGHRS and CDR2 is YFSETQ. The CDR3 runs 14 residues.

The V call is TRBV2, the J call TRBJ2-1, with TRBD2 as a possible D gene (6 bases). This CDR3 contains 14 residues. Germline assignment: CDR1 SNHLY and CDR2 FYNNEI. V lost 3 bases to trimming and J lost 7 bases, with 13 bases between them. The CDR3 loop is CASSDRLATNEQFF. The CDR3 DNA sequence: TGTGCCAGCAGTGACCGGCTAGCGACGAATGAGCAGTTCTTC.

The genes are TRBV6-1 and TRBJ1-1; the D gene is possibly TRBD1 (5 bases). This CDR3 contains 14 residues. Germline V gene data show CDR1 as MNHNS and CDR2 as SASEGT. The V end lost 2 bases, the J end lost 5 bases, and 12 bases lay between the germline ends. CDR3 amino acids: CASSERSRGTEAFF. In DNA, the CDR3 is TGTGCCAGCAGTGAAAGGTCGAGGGGAACTGAAGCTTTCTTT.

This clone was detected only a few times. The chain recombines TRBV2 with TRBJ1-4, with D maybe TRBD1 (5 bases). The CDR3 runs 14 residues. Per germline, CDR1 SNHLY and CDR2 FYNNEI. V was cut by 8 bases and J by 5 bases, with 15 bases left in between. CDR3 amino acids: CASVPGDLNEKLFF. CDR3 bases: TGTGCCAGCGTTCCGGGGGATTTGAATGAAAAACTGTTTTTT.

The CDR3 sequence: CASSQDFPSRTDTGELFF. DNA of the CDR3: TGCGCCAGCAGCCAAGATTTCCCCAGTAGGACGGACACCGGGGAGCTGTTTTTT. The chain is built from TRBV4-3 and TRBJ2-2; D call uncertain. V was cut by 0 bases and J by 3 bases, with 17 bases left in between. The CDR3 sequence is 18 residues long. The germline V gene encodes CDR1 LGHNA and CDR2 YSLEER.

The chain carries TRBV30 and TRBJ2-1; 8 bases align to TRBD2. V dropped 1 base and J dropped 5; count of bases not matched to a gene: 10. Germline CDR1 GTSNPN, CDR2 SVGIG (reference sequence). The CDR3 length is 16 residues. The CDR3 nucleotides read TGTGCCTGGAGTGCCCCCGGGACTAGGGGGAACAATGAGCAGTTCTTC. Amino acids: CAWSAPGTRGNNEQFF.

This chain joins TRBV27 and TRBJ2-1; D gene unclear. The V gene lost 6 bases and the J gene lost 7 bases, with 16 bases spanning the gap. The germline V gene has CDR1 MNHEY and CDR2 SMNVEV (reference sequence). The CDR3 extends over 14 amino acids. CDR3 DNA sequence: TGTGCCAGCAGCTTGGGTAAGAGAAAGAATGAGCAGTTCTTC. Protein sequence: CASSLGKRKNEQFF.

The genes are TRBV7-9 and TRBJ2-1, with D possibly TRBD2 on 5 matching bases. V was trimmed by 10 bases and J by 3 bases, leaving 7 bases between them. The CDR3 covers 11 residues. Germline CDR1 SEHNR, CDR2 FQNEAQ (reference sequence). DNA of the CDR3: TGTGCCAACGGACTCTACAATGAGCAGTTCTTC. It yields the protein CANGLYNEQFF.

V and J are TRBV5-6 and TRBJ2-3; TRBD2 aligns across 11 bases. The CDR3 spans 15 residues. Germline assignment: CDR1 SGHDT and CDR2 YYEEEE. The junction had 3 bases not matched to a gene; V was cut back by 0 bases and J by 6 bases. The CDR3 DNA sequence: TGTGCCAGCAGCTTGGAACCTAGCGGGAGGGATACGCAGTATTTT. Translating it yields CASSLEPSGRDTQYF.

The chain recombines TRBV18 with TRBJ1-2; D is ambiguous. The V gene's germline CDR1 is KGHSH and CDR2 LQKENI. The CDR3 has 12 amino acids. The V and J ends lost 6 bases and 14 bases respectively, with 19 bases between them. CDR3 region: CASSLSDLNQTF. In DNA form, the CDR3 reads TGTGCCAGCTCTCTCTCGGACCTAAACCAGACCTTC.

The rearrangement joins TRBV19 to TRBJ1-5, with D uncertain. The V gene's germline CDR1 is LNHDA and CDR2 SQIVND (reference sequence). This CDR3 is built from 13 residues. The V end lost 4 bases, the J end lost 4 bases, and 8 bases lay between the germline ends. CDR3 in DNA: TGTGCCAGTAGTAGTGGACCGAATCAGCCCCAGCATTTT. This codes for CASSSGPNQPQHF. Full variable domain (outside the CDR3, taken from reference TRBV19 and TRBJ1-5): DGGITQSPKYLFRKEGQNVTLSCEQNLNHDAMYWYRQDPGQGLRLIYYSQIVNDFQKGDIAEGYSVSREKKESFPLTVTSAQKNPTAFYLCASSSGPNQPQHFGDGTRLSIL.

The chain couples TRBV9 to TRBJ2-6, with D tentatively TRBD2 (5 bases). Trimming stripped 4 bases from V and 2 bases from J, with 7 bases between. Germline CDR1 and CDR2: SGDLS and YYNGEE. CDR3 size: 14 residues. CDR3 region: CASSLEAGANVLTF. DNA of the CDR3: TGTGCCAGCAGCTTGGAGGCTGGGGCCAACGTCCTGACTTTC.

This clone was picked up one time. The chain is built from TRBV13 and TRBJ1-2; maybe TRBD1 (6 bases). Trimming cost V 5 bases and J 2 bases, with 9 bases left between them. Per germline, CDR1 PRHDT and CDR2 FYEKMQ (reference sequence). The CDR3 has 13 residues. CDR3 DNA sequence: TGTGCCAGCAGCCGAACAGGGAACTATGGCTACACCTTC. The encoded protein is CASSRTGNYGYTF. The complete variable domain, with remaining parts taken from reference TRBV13 and TRBJ1-2, reads AAGVIQSPRHLIKEKRETATLKCYPIPRHDTVYWYQQGPGQDPQFLISFYEKMQSDKGSIPDRFSAQQFSDYHSELNMSSLELGDSALYFCASSRTGNYGYTFGSGTRLTVV.

The genes are TRBV28 and TRBJ1-5; D uncertain. CDR1 MDHEN and CDR2 SYDVKM come from the germline V gene. The V and J ends lost 6 bases and 7 bases respectively, with 16 bases between them. The CDR3 has 14 amino acids. CDR3 bases: TGTGCCAGCAGCCCCGTTCTACGCGGGCAGCCCCAGCATTTT. It yields the protein CASSPVLRGQPQHF. The variable domain in full, completed from reference TRBV28 and TRBJ1-5, reads DVKVTQSSRYLVKRTGEKVFLECVQDMDHENMFWYRQDPGLGLRLIYFSYDVKMKEKGDIPEGYSVSREKKERFSLILESASTNQTSMYLCASSPVLRGQPQHFGDGTRLSIL.

The J gene is TRBJ2-7, the V gene TRBV29-1, with a possible D match to TRBD2 (6 bases). The CDR3 covers 14 residues. In germline, CDR1 is SQVTM, CDR2 ANQGSEA. The V end was cut by 6 bases, the J end by 1 base, with 16 bases between. Written as DNA, the CDR3 is TGCAGCGTAATGGAGGGGTTTCCTTCCTACGAGCAGTACTTC. Its protein is CSVMEGFPSYEQYF.

This clone was detected only a few times. This rearrangement joins TRBV5-4 to TRBJ1-1; D is unclear. Germline-derived CDR1 and CDR2 are SGHNT and YYREEE (reference sequence). V gave up 0 bases and J gave up 4 bases, with 10 bases separating them. CDR3 length equals 14 residues. CDR3 nucleotide sequence: TGTGCCAGCAGCTTGGTGTCTGGGGTCACTGAAGCTTTCTTT. This codes for CASSLVSGVTEAFF.

The chain has TRBV28 and TRBJ2-6; D unclear. The V end lost 4 bases, the J end lost 2 bases, and 15 bases lay between the germline ends. Germline V lookup: CDR1 MDHEN, CDR2 SYDVKM. The CDR3 has 17 residues. DNA for the CDR3: TGTGCCAGCAGTTCACGGCAGTTAAAACCTGGGGCCAACGTCCTGACTTTC. Translating gives CASSSRQLKPGANVLTF.

The chain is built from TRBV11-1 and TRBJ1-1; possibly TRBD1 for D (5 bases). Trimming stripped 1 base from V and 0 bases from J, with 12 bases between. The CDR3 runs 16 residues. Looked up from germline, CDR1 is SGHAT and CDR2 is FQDESV (reference sequence). The DNA of the CDR3 is TGTGCCAGCAGCTTAGGGGACGGCATCATGAACACTGAAGCTTTCTTT. This codes for CASSLGDGIMNTEAFF.

This CDR3 reads CAWSHGGTGPYGYTF. In nucleotides, the CDR3 is TGTGCCTGGAGTCATGGCGGGACAGGCCCCTATGGCTACACCTTC. The chain couples TRBV30 to TRBJ1-2; 8 nucleotides match TRBD1. After removal of 2 bases from V and 4 bases from J, the junction contained 9 bases not matched to a gene. The CDR3 runs 15 residues. Per the germline V gene, CDR1 is GTSNPN and CDR2 is SVGIG (reference sequence).

The rearrangement joins TRBV5-1 to TRBJ2-1, with 11 positions matching TRBD2. V was clipped by 4 bases and J by 4 bases; unmatched bases: 10. CDR1 is SGHRS and CDR2 is YFSETQ in the germline V gene. This CDR3 has 17 amino acids. The CDR3 sequence is CASSLHLAGGSYNEQFF. The CDR3 DNA reads TGCGCCAGCAGCCTACACCTAGCGGGAGGCTCATACAATGAGCAGTTCTTC.

The rearrangement joins TRBV7-2 to TRBJ2-5, with 7 nucleotides matching TRBD2. CDR1 is SGHTA and CDR2 is FQGNSA in the germline V gene. V shed 8 bases and J 5 bases; nucleotides not matched to a gene: 11. CDR3 length: 14 amino acids. CDR3 DNA sequence: TGTGCCAGCCTCCGGCGGGAGCGTGCGGAGACCCAGTACTTC. Translated, it gives CASLRRERAETQYF.

The chain joins TRBV19 to TRBJ1-5; TRBD1 matches at 7 bases. There are 17 residues in the CDR3. CDR1 is LNHDA, CDR2 SQIVND, per germline (reference sequence). V was pared by 4 bases and J by 2 bases, with 11 bases of the junction left unmatched. The CDR3 DNA is TGTGCCAGTAGTACCCTTCTTGACAGGGTTGGCAATCAGCCCCAGCATTTT. It is translated as CASSTLLDRVGNQPQHF.

The V gene is TRBV19, the J gene TRBJ1-5; TRBD1 might be the D (5 bases). The CDR3 runs to 15 residues. Germline CDR1 reads LNHDA; CDR2 reads SQIVND (reference sequence). Trimming left V 5 bases short and J 1 base short, with 12 bases between. The CDR3 protein is CASSLLEGSNQPQHF. The CDR3 DNA reads as TGTGCCAGTAGTCTCCTTGAGGGGAGCAATCAGCCCCAGCATTTT.

The chain joins TRBV27 to TRBJ1-4; D possibly corresponds to TRBD1 (6 bases). The germline V gene has CDR1 MNHEY and CDR2 SMNVEV (reference sequence). The CDR3 runs to 14 residues. V was clipped by 6 bases and J by 7 bases, with 15 bases between them. The CDR3 DNA reads TGTGCCAGCAGCCCATGGGACACCGCTGAAAAACTGTTTTTT. This codes for CASSPWDTAEKLFF.

V gene TRBV5-6 combines with J gene TRBJ1-5; D uncertain. The V end was cut by 7 bases, the J end by 5 bases, with 13 bases between. CDR3 length: 13 residues. Germline CDR1 and CDR2: SGHDT and YYEEEE. CDR3 nucleotides: TGTGCCAGCTCCGGTGGATTGGATCAGCCCCAGCATTTT. Translating gives CASSGGLDQPQHF. Based on the CDR3 plus reference TRBV5-6 and TRBJ1-5, the full variable domain is DAGVTQSPTHLIKTRGQQVTLRCSPKSGHDTVSWYQQALGQGPQFIFQYYEEEERQRGNFPDRFSGHQFPNYSSELNVNALLLGDSALYLCASSGGLDQPQHFGDGTRLSIL.

The chain carries TRBV27 and TRBJ2-1; no clear D gene. The CDR3 covers 15 residues. The germline V gene has CDR1 MNHEY and CDR2 SMNVEV (reference sequence). The V end was cut by 0 bases, the J end by 7 bases, with 13 bases between. This CDR3 reads CASSLSIGFWNEQFF. The CDR3 coding sequence is TGTGCCAGCAGTTTATCGATTGGGTTTTGGAATGAGCAGTTCTTC.

The table lists this clone with a few counts. This rearrangement joins TRBV6-1 to TRBJ1-6; no firm D call. Germline CDR1 and CDR2: MNHNS and SASEGT. The CDR3 covers 13 residues. The V gene lost 0 bases and the J gene lost 7 bases, with 4 bases spanning the gap. The CDR3 protein is CASSEAANSPLHF. Here the CDR3 DNA reads TGTGCCAGCAGTGAAGCGGCGAATTCACCCCTCCACTTT.

This chain links TRBV18 with TRBJ2-7; 10 bases are shared with TRBD1. Trimming cost V 2 bases and J 2 bases; bases outside gene matches: 3. The CDR3 totals 15 residues. CDR1 KGHSH and CDR2 LQKENI come from the germline V gene. The CDR3 DNA reads TGTGCCAGCTCACCAGGGACAGGGGAGGCCTACGAGCAGTACTTC. This gives the protein CASSPGTGEAYEQYF.

This chain connects TRBV5-1 to TRBJ2-5, with TRBD1 matching over 12 bases. Trimming removed 5 bases from V and 4 bases from J; junction bases left unmatched: 6. CDR1 and CDR2 (germline): SGHRS, YFSETQ. The CDR3 is 15 amino acids. The chain's CDR3 is CASSVGQGAGETQYF. The CDR3 DNA reads as TGCGCCAGCAGTGTGGGACAGGGGGCGGGAGAGACCCAGTACTTC.

The rearrangement links TRBV30 to TRBJ2-7; D possibly uses TRBD1 or TRBD2 (5 bases each). Germline values: CDR1 GTSNPN, CDR2 SVGIG (reference sequence). The V end lost 5 bases, the J end lost 0 bases, and 11 bases lay between the germline ends. The CDR3 contains 13 residues. Here the CDR3 reads CAWGTGPSYEQYF. The CDR3, as DNA: TGTGCCTGGGGTACGGGACCCTCCTACGAGCAGTACTTC. Together with reference TRBV30 and TRBJ2-7, the CDR3 gives the full variable domain: SQTIHQWPATLVQPVGSPLSLECTVEGTSNPNLYWYRQAAGRGLQLLFYSVGIGQISSEVPQNLSASRPQDRQFILSSKKLLLSDSGFYLCAWGTGPSYEQYFGPGTRLTVT.